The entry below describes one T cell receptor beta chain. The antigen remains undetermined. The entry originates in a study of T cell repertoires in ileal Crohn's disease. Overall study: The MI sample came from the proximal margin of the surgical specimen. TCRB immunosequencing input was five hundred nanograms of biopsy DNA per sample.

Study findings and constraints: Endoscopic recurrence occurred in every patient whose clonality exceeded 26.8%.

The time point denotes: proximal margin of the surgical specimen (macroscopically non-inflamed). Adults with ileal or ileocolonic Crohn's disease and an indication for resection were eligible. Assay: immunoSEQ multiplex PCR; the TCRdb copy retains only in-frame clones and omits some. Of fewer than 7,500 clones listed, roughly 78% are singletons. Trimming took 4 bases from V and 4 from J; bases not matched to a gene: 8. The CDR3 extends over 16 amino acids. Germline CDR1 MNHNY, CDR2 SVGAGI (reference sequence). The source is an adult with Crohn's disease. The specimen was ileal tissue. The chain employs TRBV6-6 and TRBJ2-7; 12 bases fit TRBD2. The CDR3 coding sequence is TGTGCCAGCAGTTTGCTGACTAGCGGGAGCTCGTACGAGCAGTACTTC. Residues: CASSLLTSGSSYEQYF.